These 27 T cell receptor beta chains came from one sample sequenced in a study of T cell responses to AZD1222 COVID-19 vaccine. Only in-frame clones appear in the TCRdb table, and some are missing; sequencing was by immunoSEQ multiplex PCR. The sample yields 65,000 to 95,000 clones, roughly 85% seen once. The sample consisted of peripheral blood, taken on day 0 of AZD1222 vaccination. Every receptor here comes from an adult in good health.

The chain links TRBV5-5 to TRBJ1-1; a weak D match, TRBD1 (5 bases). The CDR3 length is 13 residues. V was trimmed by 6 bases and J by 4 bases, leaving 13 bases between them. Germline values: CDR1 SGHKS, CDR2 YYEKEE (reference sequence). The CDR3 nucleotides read TGTGCCAGCACCCTGGGAGGGGCCACTGAAGCTTTCTTT. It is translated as CASTLGGATEAFF.

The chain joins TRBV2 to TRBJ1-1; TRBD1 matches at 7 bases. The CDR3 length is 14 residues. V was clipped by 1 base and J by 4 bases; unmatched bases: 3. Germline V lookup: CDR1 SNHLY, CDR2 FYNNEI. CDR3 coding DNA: TGTGCCAGCAGTGAAGATGCAGGGGGCACTGAAGCTTTCTTT. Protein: CASSEDAGGTEAFF.

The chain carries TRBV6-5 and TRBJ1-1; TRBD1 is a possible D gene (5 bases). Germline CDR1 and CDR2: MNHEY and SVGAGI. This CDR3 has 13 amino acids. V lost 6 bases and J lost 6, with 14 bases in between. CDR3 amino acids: CASREVHRSEAFF. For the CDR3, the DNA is TGTGCCAGCAGGGAGGTTCACAGGTCTGAAGCTTTCTTT.

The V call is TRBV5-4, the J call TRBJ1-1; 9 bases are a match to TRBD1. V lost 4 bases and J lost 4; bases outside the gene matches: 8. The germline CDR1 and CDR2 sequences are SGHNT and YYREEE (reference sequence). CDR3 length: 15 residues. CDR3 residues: CASSQNRGQATEAFF. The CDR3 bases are TGTGCCAGCAGCCAGAACAGGGGGCAGGCCACTGAAGCTTTCTTT.

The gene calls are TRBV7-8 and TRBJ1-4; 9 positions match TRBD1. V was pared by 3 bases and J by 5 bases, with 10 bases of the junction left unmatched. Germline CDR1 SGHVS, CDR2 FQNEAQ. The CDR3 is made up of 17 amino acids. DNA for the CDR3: TGTGCCAGCAGCTTGGATCCGGGACAGGGAATGAATGAAAAACTGTTTTTT. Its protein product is CASSLDPGQGMNEKLFF.

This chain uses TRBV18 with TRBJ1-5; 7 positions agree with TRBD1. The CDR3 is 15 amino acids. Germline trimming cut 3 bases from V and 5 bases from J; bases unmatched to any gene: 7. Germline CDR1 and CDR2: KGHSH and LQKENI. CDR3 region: CASSPTGAKDQPQHF. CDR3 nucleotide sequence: TGTGCCAGCTCACCCACAGGGGCAAAGGATCAGCCCCAGCATTTT.

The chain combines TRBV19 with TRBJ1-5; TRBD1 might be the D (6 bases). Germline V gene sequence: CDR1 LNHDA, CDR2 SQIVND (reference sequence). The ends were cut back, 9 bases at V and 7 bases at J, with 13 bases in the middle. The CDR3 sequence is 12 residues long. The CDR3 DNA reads TGTGCCAGCCAACAGGGCCGGCAGCCCCAGCATTTT. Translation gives CASQQGRQPQHF.

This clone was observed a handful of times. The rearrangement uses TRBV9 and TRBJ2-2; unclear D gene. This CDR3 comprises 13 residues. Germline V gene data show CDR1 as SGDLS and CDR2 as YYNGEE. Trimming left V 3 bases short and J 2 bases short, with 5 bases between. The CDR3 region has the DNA TGTGCCAGCAGCGCGATCAACACCGGGGAGCTGTTTTTT. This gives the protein CASSAINTGELFF.

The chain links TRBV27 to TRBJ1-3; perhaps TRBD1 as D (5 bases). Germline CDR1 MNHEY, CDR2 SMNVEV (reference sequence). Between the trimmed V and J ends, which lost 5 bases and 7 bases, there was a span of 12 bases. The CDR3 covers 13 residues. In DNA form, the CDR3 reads TGTGCCAGCAGTCTCAACGGGGACAACACCATATATTTT. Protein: CASSLNGDNTIYF.

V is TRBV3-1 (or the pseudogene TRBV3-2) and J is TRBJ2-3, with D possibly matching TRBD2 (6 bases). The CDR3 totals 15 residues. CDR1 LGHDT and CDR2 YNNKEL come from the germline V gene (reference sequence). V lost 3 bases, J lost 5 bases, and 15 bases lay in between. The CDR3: CASSHNLGGLDTQYF. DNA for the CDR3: TGTGCCAGCAGCCACAACCTGGGGGGTCTAGATACGCAGTATTTT.

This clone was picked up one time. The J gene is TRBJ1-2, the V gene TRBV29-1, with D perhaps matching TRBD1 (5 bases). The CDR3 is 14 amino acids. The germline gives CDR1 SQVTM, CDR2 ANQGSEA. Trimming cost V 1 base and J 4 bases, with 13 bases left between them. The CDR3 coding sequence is TGCAGCGTTGAAGGAGGGGTTCGGAGCTATGGCTACACCTTC. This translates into CSVEGGVRSYGYTF.

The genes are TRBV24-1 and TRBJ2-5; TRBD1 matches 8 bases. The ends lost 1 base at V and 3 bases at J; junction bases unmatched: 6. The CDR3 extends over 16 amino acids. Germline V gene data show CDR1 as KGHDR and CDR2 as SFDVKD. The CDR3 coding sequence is TGTGCCACCAGTGATTTTCCAGGGGGCAGGGAAGAGACCCAGTACTTC. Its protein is CATSDFPGGREETQYF.

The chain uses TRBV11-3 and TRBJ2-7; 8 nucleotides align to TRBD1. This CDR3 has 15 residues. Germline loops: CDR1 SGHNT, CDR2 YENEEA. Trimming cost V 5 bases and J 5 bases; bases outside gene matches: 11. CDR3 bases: TGTGCCAGCAGCCGGTCCGGGACAGGAGGACACGAGCAGTACTTC. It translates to CASSRSGTGGHEQYF.

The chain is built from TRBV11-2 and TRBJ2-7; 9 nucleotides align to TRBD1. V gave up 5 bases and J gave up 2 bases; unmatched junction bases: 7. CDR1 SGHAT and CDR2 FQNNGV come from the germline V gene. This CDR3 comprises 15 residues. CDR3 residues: CASSRGTGPTYEQYF. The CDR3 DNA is TGTGCCAGCAGCCGGGGGACAGGGCCGACCTACGAGCAGTACTTC.

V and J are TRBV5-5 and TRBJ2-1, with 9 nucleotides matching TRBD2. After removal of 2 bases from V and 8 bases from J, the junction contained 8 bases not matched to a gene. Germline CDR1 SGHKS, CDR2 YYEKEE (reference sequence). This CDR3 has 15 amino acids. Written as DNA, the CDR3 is TGTGCCAGCAGCTTAGCGAGGACTAGCGTGTATGAGCAGTTCTTC. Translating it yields CASSLARTSVYEQFF.

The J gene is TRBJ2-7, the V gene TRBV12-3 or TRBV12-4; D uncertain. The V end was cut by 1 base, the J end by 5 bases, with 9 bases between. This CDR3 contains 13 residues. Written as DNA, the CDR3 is TGTGCCAGCAGTTTAGAGAGGCAGCACGAGCAGTACTTC. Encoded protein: CASSLERQHEQYF.

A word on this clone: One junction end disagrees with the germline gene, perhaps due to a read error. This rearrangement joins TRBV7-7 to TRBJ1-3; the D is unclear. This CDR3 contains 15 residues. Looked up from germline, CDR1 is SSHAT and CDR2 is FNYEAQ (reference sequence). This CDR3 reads CASSLSISSGNTIYF. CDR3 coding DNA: TGTGCTAGCAGTTTGAGTATAAGCTCTGGAAACACCATATATTTT. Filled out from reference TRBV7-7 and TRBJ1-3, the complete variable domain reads GAGVSQSPRYKVTKRGQDVTLRCDPISSHATLYWYQQALGQGPEFLTYFNYEAQPDKSGLPSDRFSAERPEGSISTLTIQRTEQRDSAMYRCASSLSISSGNTIYFGEGSWLTVV.

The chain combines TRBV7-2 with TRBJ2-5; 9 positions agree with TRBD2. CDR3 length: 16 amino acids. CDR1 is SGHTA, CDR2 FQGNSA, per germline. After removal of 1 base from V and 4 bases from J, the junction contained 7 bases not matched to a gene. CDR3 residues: CASSLVAAGGRETQYF. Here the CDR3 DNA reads TGTGCCAGCAGCTTAGTGGCTGCGGGGGGGAGAGAGACCCAGTACTTC.

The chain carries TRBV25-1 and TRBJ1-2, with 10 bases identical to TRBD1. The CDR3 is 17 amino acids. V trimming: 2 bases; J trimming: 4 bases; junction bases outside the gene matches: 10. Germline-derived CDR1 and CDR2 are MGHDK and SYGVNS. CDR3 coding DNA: TGTGCCAGCAGTGAAAATCCGACAGGGGGCGCAAGCTATGGCTACACCTTC. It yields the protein CASSENPTGGASYGYTF.

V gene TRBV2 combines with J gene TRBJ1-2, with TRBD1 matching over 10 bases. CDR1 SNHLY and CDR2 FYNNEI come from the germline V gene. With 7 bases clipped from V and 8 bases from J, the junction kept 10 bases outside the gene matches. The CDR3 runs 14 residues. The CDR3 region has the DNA TGTGCCAGCACCCCCTATGGGACAGGGGAGGGCTACACCTTC. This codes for CASTPYGTGEGYTF.

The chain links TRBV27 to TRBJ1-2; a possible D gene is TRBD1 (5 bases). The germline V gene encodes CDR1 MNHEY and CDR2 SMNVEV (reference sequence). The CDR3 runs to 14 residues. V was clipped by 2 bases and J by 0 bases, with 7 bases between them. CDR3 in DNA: TGTGCCAGCAGTTTAGGGGGGTCTAACTATGGCTACACCTTC. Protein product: CASSLGGSNYGYTF.

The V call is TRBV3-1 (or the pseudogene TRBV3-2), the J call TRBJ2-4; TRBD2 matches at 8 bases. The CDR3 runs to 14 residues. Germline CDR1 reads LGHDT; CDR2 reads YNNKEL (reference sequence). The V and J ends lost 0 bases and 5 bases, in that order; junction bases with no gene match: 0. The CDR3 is CASSQDGGENIQYF. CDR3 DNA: TGTGCCAGCAGCCAAGACGGGGGGGAAAACATTCAGTACTTC.

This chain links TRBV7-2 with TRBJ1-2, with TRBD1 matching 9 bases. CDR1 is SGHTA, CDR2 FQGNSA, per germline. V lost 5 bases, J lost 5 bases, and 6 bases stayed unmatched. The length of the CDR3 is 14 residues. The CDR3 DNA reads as TGTGCCAGCAGCAGCACAGGGGGCGATTATGGCTACACCTTC. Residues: CASSSTGGDYGYTF.

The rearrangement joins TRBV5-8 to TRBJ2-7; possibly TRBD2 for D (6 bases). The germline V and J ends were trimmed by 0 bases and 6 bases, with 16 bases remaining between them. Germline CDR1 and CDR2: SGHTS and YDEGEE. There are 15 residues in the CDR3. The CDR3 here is CASSLGGRGSGEQYF. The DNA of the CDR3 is TGTGCCAGCAGCTTGGGCGGGCGGGGAAGCGGCGAGCAGTACTTC.

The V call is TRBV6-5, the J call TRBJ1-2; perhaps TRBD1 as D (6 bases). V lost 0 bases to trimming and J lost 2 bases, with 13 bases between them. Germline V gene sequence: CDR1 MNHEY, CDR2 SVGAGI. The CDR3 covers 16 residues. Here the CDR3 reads CASSYSGGIINYGYTF. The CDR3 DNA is TGTGCCAGCAGTTACTCAGGGGGGATTATAAACTATGGCTACACCTTC.

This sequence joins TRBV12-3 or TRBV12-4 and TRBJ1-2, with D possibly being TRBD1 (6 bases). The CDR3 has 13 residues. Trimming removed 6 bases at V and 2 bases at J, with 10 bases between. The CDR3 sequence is CASSYTGNYGYTF. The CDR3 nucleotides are TGTGCCAGCAGCTACACAGGGAACTATGGCTACACCTTC.

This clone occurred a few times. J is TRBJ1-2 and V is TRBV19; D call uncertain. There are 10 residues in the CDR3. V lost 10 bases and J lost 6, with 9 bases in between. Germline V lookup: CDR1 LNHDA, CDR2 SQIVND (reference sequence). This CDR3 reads CATRTDGYTF. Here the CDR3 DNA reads TGTGCCACCCGGACTGATGGCTACACCTTC.